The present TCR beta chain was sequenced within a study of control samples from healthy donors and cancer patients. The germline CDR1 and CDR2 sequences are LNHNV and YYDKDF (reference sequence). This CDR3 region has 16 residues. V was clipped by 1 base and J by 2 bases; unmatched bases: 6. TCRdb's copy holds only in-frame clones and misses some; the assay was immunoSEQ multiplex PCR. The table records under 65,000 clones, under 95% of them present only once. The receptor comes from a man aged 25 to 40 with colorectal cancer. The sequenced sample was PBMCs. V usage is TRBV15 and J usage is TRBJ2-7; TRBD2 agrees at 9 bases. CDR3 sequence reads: CATSRVLAGPTYEQYF. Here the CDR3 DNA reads TGTGCCACCAGCAGAGTTCTAGCGGGGCCCACCTACGAGCAGTACTTC. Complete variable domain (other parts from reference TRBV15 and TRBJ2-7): DAMVIQNPRYQVTQFGKPVTLSCSQTLNHNVMYWYQQKSSQAPKLLFHYYDKDFNNEADTPDNFQSRRPNTSFCFLDIRSPGLGDTAMYLCATSRVLAGPTYEQYFGPGTRLTVT.